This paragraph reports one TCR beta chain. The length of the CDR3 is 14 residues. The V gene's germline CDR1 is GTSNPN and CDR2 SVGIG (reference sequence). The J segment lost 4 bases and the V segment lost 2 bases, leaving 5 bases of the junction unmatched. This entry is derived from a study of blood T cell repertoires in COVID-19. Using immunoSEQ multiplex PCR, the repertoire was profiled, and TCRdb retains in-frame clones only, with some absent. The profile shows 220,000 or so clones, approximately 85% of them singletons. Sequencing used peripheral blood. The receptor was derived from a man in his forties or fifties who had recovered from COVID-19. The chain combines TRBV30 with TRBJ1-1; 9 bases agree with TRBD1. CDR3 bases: TGTGCCTGGAGTACAACGACAGGGGGCACTGAAGCTTTCTTT. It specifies CAWSTTTGGTEAFF.